These 20 T cell receptor beta chains were sequenced from one sample in a study of regulatory T cells in long-lasting Graves disease (dated by TCRdb to the early 2020s). The time point label for this specimen denotes: newly diagnosed GD, antithyroid drugs for less than 3 months. For both TCR sequencing and RNA sequencing, RNA was extracted from PBMCs in TRIzol. The library came from multiplex PCR. These reads were obtained on an Illumina HiSeq 4000. TCR beta libraries were built with iRepertoire HTBI primers and Arm-PCR amplification of CDR3 regions. TCRdb reanalyzed the raw reads on its own, using fastp at Q25 for trimming and MiXCR for clone calling, and kept in-frame beta chains. Rows with a matching CDR3 protein are joined into one entry that keeps the most common DNA and genes. This sample has about 530,000 distinct CDR3 sequences in its table, and roughly 16% of those were observed once. The ten largest clones take up more than 20% of the sample.

These data are also associated with another study on T cells in Graves' hyperthyroidism and ophthalmopathy.

The sequences come from peripheral blood mononuclear cells (PBMCs), collected at new diagnosis, from a patient treated with antithyroid drugs. Receptors originate from a middle-aged woman with Graves disease. Donor details come from another sample of the same person, matched by shared clones.

This clonotype has a handful of counts. A clone one base away is much larger, so this may be a read error. The chain is built from TRBV2 and TRBJ2-3; D is possibly TRBD1 (5 bases). The CDR3 is 13 amino acids. Trimming shortened V by 8 bases and J by 5 bases, and 14 bases separated the two germline ends. Germline V gene lookup returns CDR1 SNHLY and CDR2 FYNNEI. The CDR3 sequence: CASGAGIGDTQYF. The CDR3 DNA follows: TGTGCCAGCGGTGCAGGGATCGGAGATACGCAGTATTTT.

This clonotype was observed many times. The chain is built from TRBV20-1 and TRBJ1-5; 7 positions match TRBD1. The V gene end was trimmed by 4 bases and the J gene end by 3 bases; junction bases not matched to a gene: 3. CDR3 size: 13 residues. Germline loops: CDR1 DFQATT, CDR2 SNEGSKA (reference sequence). The CDR3 DNA follows: TGCAGTGCTACGGGACAGTACAATCAGCCCCAGCATTTT. Amino acid sequence: CSATGQYNQPQHF.

This clonotype occurred many times. The chain links TRBV7-3 to TRBJ2-5; the D gene is possibly TRBD2 (6 bases). Trimming pared 5 bases from V and 7 bases from J, leaving 17 bases between. The CDR3 has 14 amino acids. Germline V lookup: CDR1 SGHTA, CDR2 FQGTGA. In DNA form, the CDR3 reads TGTGCCAGCAGCCCCGGGACTTCAGAGGGGACCCAGTACTTC. It translates to CASSPGTSEGTQYF. Together with reference TRBV7-3 and TRBJ2-5, the CDR3 gives the full variable domain: GAGVSQTPSNKVTEKGKYVELRCDPISGHTALYWYRQSLGQGPEFLIYFQGTGAADDSGLPNDRFFAVRPEGSVSTLKIQRTERGDSAVYLCASSPGTSEGTQYFGPGTRLLVL.

Turning to this clonotype: The germline gene is not matched at one end of the junction; a read error may be the cause. The DNA for the CDR3 is TGCGTCAGCAGCGCTGGTGTCACCGCTAGTGAAAAACTGTTTTTT. Amino acids: CVSSAGVTASEKLFF. The chain couples TRBV5-1 to TRBJ1-4; D gene unclear. The germline CDR1 and CDR2 sequences are SGHRS and YFSETQ. The CDR3 extends over 15 amino acids. The full variable domain, rest sourced from reference TRBV5-1 and TRBJ1-4, is KAGVTQTPRYLIKTRGQQVTLSCSPISGHRSVSWYQQTPGQGLQFLFEYFSETQRNKGNFPGRFSGRQFSNSRSEMNVSTLELGDSALYLCVSSAGVTASEKLFFGSGTQLSVL.

The chain joins TRBV5-5 to TRBJ2-7; D is possibly TRBD1 (5 bases). Per germline, CDR1 SGHKS and CDR2 YYEKEE (reference sequence). The germline V and J ends were trimmed by 0 bases and 4 bases, with 11 bases remaining between them. This CDR3 region has 14 residues. CDR3 coding DNA: TGTGCCAGCAGCTTGGATGCGACAGCGTACGAGCAGTACTTC. Its translation is CASSLDATAYEQYF. Full variable domain (rest looked up from reference TRBV5-5 and TRBJ2-7): DAGVTQSPTHLIKTRGQQVTLRCSPISGHKSVSWYQQVLGQGPQFIFQYYEKEERGRGNFPDRFSARQFPNYSSELNVNALLLGDSALYLCASSLDATAYEQYFGPGTRLTVT.

The genes are TRBV5-4 and TRBJ2-4; weak D call: TRBD2 (7 bases). The V and J ends lost 3 bases and 6 bases respectively, with 13 bases between them. CDR3 length: 14 residues. Per germline, CDR1 SGHNT and CDR2 YYREEE (reference sequence). CDR3 DNA: TGTGCCAGCAGCTCCCCGGGGGGCGGAAACATTCAGTACTTC. Its protein product is CASSSPGGGNIQYF.

The rearrangement joins TRBV10-3 to TRBJ1-1; D ambiguous. The CDR3 extends over 13 amino acids. CDR1 is ENHRY, CDR2 SYGVKD, per germline. V shed 6 bases and J shed 5 bases, with 13 bases lying between them. CDR3 loop: CAIREDSGTEAFF. In DNA, the CDR3 is TGTGCCATCAGAGAGGACTCGGGGACTGAAGCTTTCTTT.

This clonotype was observed at least ten times. The J gene is TRBJ1-2, the V gene TRBV20-1, with 9 bases identical to TRBD1. This CDR3 has 14 residues. With 5 bases clipped from V and 7 bases from J, the junction kept 11 bases outside the gene matches. In germline, CDR1 is DFQATT, CDR2 SNEGSKA (reference sequence). CDR3 DNA sequence: TGCAGTGCTCAGCCGACAGGGGGGCGAGGTGGCTACACCTTC. It yields the protein CSAQPTGGRGGYTF.

This clonotype was seen ten or more times. This chain connects TRBV7-3 to TRBJ1-1; D is undetermined. Germline V gene data show CDR1 as SGHTA and CDR2 as FQGTGA. The V and J ends lost 5 bases and 5 bases respectively, with 12 bases between them. The CDR3 is 13 amino acids. The CDR3 loop is CASSEHGVTEAFF. The CDR3 region has the DNA TGTGCCAGCAGCGAACACGGGGTGACTGAAGCTTTCTTT.

The chain has TRBV5-6 and TRBJ2-7; D ambiguous. The CDR3 is made up of 14 amino acids. V lost 5 bases to trimming and J lost 2 bases, with 14 bases between them. Germline CDR1 is SGHDT and CDR2 is YYEEEE. CDR3 amino acids: CASSSTSPAYEQYF. Here the CDR3 DNA reads TGTGCCAGCAGTTCTACGTCACCTGCCTACGAGCAGTACTTC.

There are many counts of this clonotype. This chain uses TRBV2 with TRBJ1-1; D ambiguous. V was clipped by 4 bases and J by 3 bases, with 15 bases between them. Germline V gives CDR1 SNHLY, CDR2 FYNNEI. The CDR3 runs to 15 residues. The DNA of the CDR3 is TGTGCCAGCAGTGTTATAGGGATCGAGGACACTGAAGCTTTCTTT. This sequence encodes CASSVIGIEDTEAFF.

As for this clonotype: It may be a read error: a sequence one base away is much more abundant. This chain uses TRBV13 with TRBJ2-3, with D possibly TRBD1 on 6 matching bases. Germline CDR1 is PRHDT and CDR2 is FYEKMQ (reference sequence). This CDR3 region has 16 residues. The CDR3 region has the DNA TGCGCCAGCAGCCCCGTTACAGGGTTTGGGGCAGATACGCAGTATTTT. Protein product: CASSPVTGFGADTQYF.

This clonotype has a count of ten or more. The chain recombines TRBV2 with TRBJ2-2; TRBD1 or TRBD2 may be the D gene (5 bases each). CDR1 is SNHLY, CDR2 FYNNEI, per germline. Trimming stripped 7 bases from V and 4 bases from J, with 10 bases between. The CDR3 contains 13 residues. The CDR3 DNA follows: TGTGCCAGCACGGGACGCGCCACCGGGGAGCTGTTTTTT. Translating it yields CASTGRATGELFF. Full variable domain (rest looked up from reference TRBV2 and TRBJ2-2): EPEVTQTPSHQVTQMGQEVILRCVPISNHLYFYWYRQILGQKVEFLVSFYNNEISEKSEIFDDQFSVERPDGSNFTLKIRSTKLEDSAMYFCASTGRATGELFFGEGSRLTVL.

This clonotype was recorded a few times. The V gene is TRBV30, the J gene TRBJ1-2, with a tentative D call TRBD1 (5 bases). Trimming shortened V by 0 bases and J by 7 bases, and 12 bases separated the two germline ends. Germline V gene data show CDR1 as GTSNPN and CDR2 as SVGIG (reference sequence). The CDR3 extends over 13 amino acids. CDR3 bases: TGTGCCTGGAGTGTGGGGGGGTTTAGTGGCTACACCTTC. This gives the protein CAWSVGGFSGYTF. Full variable domain (rest looked up from reference TRBV30 and TRBJ1-2): SQTIHQWPATLVQPVGSPLSLECTVEGTSNPNLYWYRQAAGRGLQLLFYSVGIGQISSEVPQNLSASRPQDRQFILSSKKLLLSDSGFYLCAWSVGGFSGYTFGSGTRLTVV.

This clonotype occurred a few times. The V call is TRBV20-1, the J call TRBJ2-3; 12 positions agree with TRBD2. After removal of 0 bases from V and 4 bases from J, the junction contained 5 bases not matched to a gene. Germline CDR1 DFQATT, CDR2 SNEGSKA (reference sequence). The CDR3 spans 16 residues. CDR3 protein: CSARDLLAGGPDTQYF. The CDR3 DNA reads TGCAGTGCTAGAGATCTACTAGCGGGGGGACCAGATACGCAGTATTTT.

Many counts were recorded for this clonotype. CDR3 sequence: CAISESPGDTEAFF. The CDR3 region has the DNA TGTGCCATCAGTGAGTCACCTGGGGACACTGAAGCTTTCTTT. The V gene is TRBV10-3, the J gene TRBJ1-1; no definite D call. The CDR3 is 14 amino acids. Germline CDR1 and CDR2: ENHRY and SYGVKD. Trimming took off 0 bases at V and 3 bases at J, with 8 bases between the two ends.

In this sample, this clonotype turned up many times. The gene calls are TRBV28 and TRBJ1-1; possibly TRBD1 for D (6 bases). Deletions cut 3 bases from V and 5 bases from J, with 13 bases between. The CDR3 runs 14 residues. CDR1 is MDHEN and CDR2 is SYDVKM in the germline V gene. CDR3 bases: TGTGCCAGCAGTTTTGCGGGGGCTGGGACTGAAGCTTTCTTT. Encoded protein: CASSFAGAGTEAFF.

As for this clonotype: A clone one base away is much larger, so this may be a read error. The chain combines TRBV20-1 with TRBJ2-3; D remains unclear. This CDR3 is built from 14 residues. The ends were cut back, 6 bases at V and 0 bases at J, with 13 bases in the middle. CDR1 is DFQATT, CDR2 SNEGSKA, per germline (reference sequence). CDR3 bases: TGCAGTGCATCCGATATCCCGAGCACAGATACGCAGTATTTT. Amino acid sequence: CSASDIPSTDTQYF.

The chain links TRBV19 to TRBJ2-1; the D gene is possibly TRBD2 (5 bases). The CDR3 has 13 amino acids. V shed 8 bases and J shed 1 base, with 9 bases lying between them. CDR1 LNHDA and CDR2 SQIVND come from the germline V gene (reference sequence). The DNA for the CDR3 is TGTGCCAGTCGACCGGGATCCTACAATGAGCAGTTCTTC. It codes for CASRPGSYNEQFF.

This clonotype came up a few times. The chain couples TRBV7-6 to TRBJ2-2; weak D call: TRBD1 (6 bases). CDR1 and CDR2 (germline): SGHVS, FNYEAQ. With 1 base removed from V and 4 bases from J, the gap between germline ends came to 10 bases. This CDR3 is built from 15 residues. The CDR3 DNA sequence: TGTGCCAGCAGCTTAGGGACAGCTGGCACCGGGGAGCTGTTTTTT. Residues: CASSLGTAGTGELFF.